A selection of T cell receptor beta chains follows, all from one sample in a study of blood T cells in healthy people across ages. From the 5' RACE reads, TCRdb called clonotypes with MiXCR, one entry per CDR3 protein. The sample records approximately 1.5 million distinct CDR3 sequences, under 55% being singletons. Material for sequencing was blood. These receptors all stem from a woman under 30 in good health. Each CDR3 is given with its conserved first and last residue. Fields, in order: CDR3 length, D gene, clone size, J gene, V gene, CDR3 protein, CDR3 DNA. The D gene is left open where the match is weak. Only some rows state a clone size, as once, few, many or a class for expanded clones.

16 | TRBD2 | NA | TRBJ2-1 | TRBV9 | CASSGGSLGSYNEQFF | TGTGCCAGTTCCGGCGGGAGCTTGGGATCCTACAATGAGCAGTTCTTC
14 | TRBD2 | few | TRBJ2-7 | TRBV28 | CASSVYRTSGEQYF | TGTGCCAGCAGCGTCTACCGGACTAGCGGCGAGCAGTACTTC
13 | NA | NA | TRBJ2-7 | TRBV7-8 | CASRNQGAYEQYF | TGTGCCAGCAGGAATCAGGGAGCCTACGAGCAGTACTTC
14 | TRBD2 | NA | TRBJ2-7 | TRBV9 | CASSVASGGHEQYF | TGTGCCAGCAGCGTAGCTAGCGGGGGGCACGAGCAGTACTTC
15 | NA | NA | TRBJ1-1 | TRBV5-1 | CASSPPGRAGTGAFF | TGCGCCAGCAGCCCTCCCGGCAGGGCCGGCACTGGAGCTTTCTTT
14 | NA | NA | TRBJ2-1 | TRBV5-1 | CASSPRQPNNEQFF | TGCGCCAGCAGCCCGAGACAGCCCAACAATGAGCAGTTCTTC
15 | TRBD2 | few | TRBJ2-5 | TRBV3-1 | CASRPSGRGQETQYF | TGTGCCAGCAGACCTAGCGGGAGGGGCCAAGAGACCCAGTACTTC
16 | NA | NA | TRBJ1-4 | TRBV7-2 | CASSPRARATNEKLFF | TGTGCCAGCAGCCCGCGGGCACGTGCAACTAATGAAAAACTGTTTTTT
14 | NA | NA | TRBJ1-1 | TRBV4-1 | CASTRVQGNTEAFF | TGCGCCAGCACACGTGTACAGGGGAACACTGAAGCTTTCTTT
14 | TRBD2 | NA | TRBJ2-2 | TRBV10-3 | CATREGRDTGELFF | TGTGCCACCCGGGAGGGGAGGGACACCGGGGAGCTGTTTTTT
15 | TRBD2 | NA | TRBJ2-2 | TRBV20-1 | CSATLAGRNTGELFF | TGCAGTGCTACCCTAGCGGGGAGGAACACCGGGGAGCTGTTTTTT
16 | TRBD2 | few | TRBJ2-3 | TRBV12-3/TRBV12-4 | CASSPGSGGSGYTQYF | TGTGCCAGCAGTCCTGGTAGCGGGGGGTCGGGATATACGCAGTATTTT
16 | TRBD2 | few | TRBJ2-1 | TRBV5-1 | CASSYRPSGEYNEQFF | TGCGCCAGCAGTTATCGTCCCAGCGGGGAGTACAATGAGCAGTTCTTC
18 | TRBD2 | few | TRBJ2-3 | TRBV20-1 | CSAPGTSGRAGGTDTQYF | TGCAGTGCACCCGGGACTAGCGGGAGGGCCGGGGGCACAGATACGCAGTATTTT
12 | NA | few | TRBJ2-7 | TRBV28 | CASTRSSYEQYF | TGTGCCAGCACCCGAAGTAGCTACGAGCAGTACTTC
15 | TRBD1 | few | TRBJ1-6 | TRBV2 | CASSVFGTGDSPLHF | TGTGCCAGCAGTGTCTTTGGGACAGGGGATTCACCCCTCCACTTT
15 | NA | NA | TRBJ2-5 | TRBV20-1 | CSAYTLTGRIYEQYF | TGCAGTGCTTACACCCTTACGGGCCGTATCTATGAGCAGTACTTC
15 | NA | NA | TRBJ2-4 | TRBV6-2/TRBV6-3 | CASSSIGVAKNIQYF | TGTGCCAGCAGTTCCATCGGGGTAGCCAAAAACATTCAGTACTTC
16 | NA | NA | TRBJ2-5 | TRBV5-1 | CASSLLASSSQYEQYF | TGCGCCAGCAGCTTGTTGGCTAGTTCATCACAATATGAGCAGTACTTC
14 | NA | NA | TRBJ1-2 | TRBV9 | CASSVGGSNYGYTF | TGTGCCAGCAGCGTCGGCGGGAGCAACTATGGCTACACCTTC
14 | TRBD1 | NA | TRBJ1-1 | TRBV20-1 | CSARDRTGVDEAFF | TGCAGTGCTAGAGACAGGACAGGGGTCGATGAAGCTTTCTTT
16 | NA | NA | TRBJ2-3 | TRBV20-1 | CSAKVWGLHGTDTQYF | TGCAGTGCTAAGGTTTGGGGGCTTCATGGTACTGATACGCAGTATTTT